The 14 T cell receptor beta chains given below trace back to one sample, sequenced in a study of shared clonotypes between healthy human individuals. Here immunoSEQ multiplex PCR was the method, and the copy in TCRdb shows in-frame clones only, minus some. The data contain hundreds of thousands of clones, less than 85% of them seen just once; the ten biggest clones take up about 1.7%. Sequencing was carried out using memory CD4+ T cells sorted from blood. Regarding subset: CD45RA-negative fraction. The source of these receptors is a woman aged 25-40 years in good health.

This clone was seen only a few times. This CDR3 is also generated by other DNA sequences in the sample. The chain has TRBV30 and TRBJ1-2; 8 nucleotides align to TRBD1. The CDR3 runs 16 residues. V lost 0 bases, J lost 0 bases, and 6 bases stayed unmatched. The germline V gene encodes CDR1 GTSNPN and CDR2 SVGIG (reference sequence). CDR3 nucleotide sequence: TGTGCCTGGAGTGTACTCGGGACAGGAACTAACTATGGCTACACCTTC. Its protein product is CAWSVLGTGTNYGYTF.

In this sample, this clone turned up a few times. The chain joins TRBV29-1 to TRBJ1-1; TRBD1 matches 10 bases. Germline V gives CDR1 SQVTM, CDR2 ANQGSEA. The CDR3 consists of 14 residues. V lost 6 bases and J lost 4; bases outside the gene matches: 8. This chain's CDR3 is CSVLPGQGPTEAFF. The CDR3 DNA reads as TGCAGCGTACTACCGGGACAGGGGCCCACTGAAGCTTTCTTT.

The J gene is TRBJ2-7, the V gene TRBV28, with D perhaps given as TRBD1 or TRBD2 (5 bases each). Germline lookup yields CDR1 MDHEN and CDR2 SYDVKM. The CDR3 loop spans 12 amino acids. Trimming shortened V by 4 bases and J by 3 bases, and 7 bases separated the two germline ends. The CDR3 loop is CASSWDRYEQYF. The DNA for the CDR3 is TGTGCCAGCAGTTGGGACCGCTACGAGCAGTACTTC.

The chain employs TRBV5-6 and TRBJ1-2; perhaps TRBD1 as D (5 bases). This CDR3 has 15 amino acids. V was cut by 5 bases and J by 1 base, with 15 bases left in between. CDR1 is SGHDT, CDR2 YYEEEE, per germline. CDR3 nucleotides: TGTGCCAGCAGTTATACAGGATCACTTAACTATGGCTACACCTTC. Amino acid sequence: CASSYTGSLNYGYTF.

The V call is TRBV28, the J call TRBJ2-1; 14 positions agree with TRBD2. The CDR3 is 17 residues long. Losses at the gene ends were 5 bases for V and 3 bases for J; bases not matched to a gene: 6. Looked up from germline, CDR1 is MDHEN and CDR2 is SYDVKM. CDR3 in DNA: TGTGCCAGCAGTACGGGACTAGCGGGAGCTTACTACAATGAGCAGTTCTTC. Translating gives CASSTGLAGAYYNEQFF.

V is TRBV19 and J is TRBJ2-4; D is ambiguous. This CDR3 comprises 15 residues. Germline CDR1 reads LNHDA; CDR2 reads SQIVND (reference sequence). With 5 bases removed from V and 3 bases from J, the gap between germline ends came to 14 bases. Here the CDR3 DNA reads TGTGCCAGTAGTGCCCGGCCGGGTTACAAAAACATTCAGTACTTC. It is translated as CASSARPGYKNIQYF.

The chain recombines TRBV29-1 with TRBJ2-1; tentatively, D is TRBD1 (6 bases). The V end lost 3 bases, the J end lost 8 bases, and 14 bases lay between the germline ends. The CDR3 length is 13 residues. CDR1 is SQVTM and CDR2 is ANQGSEA in the germline V gene. CDR3 nucleotides: TGCAGCGTTGACACGACAGGAAGTCATGAGCAGTTCTTC. Translation: CSVDTTGSHEQFF.

This clone was seen once. The chain couples TRBV11-1 to TRBJ2-1; D perhaps matches TRBD2 (5 bases). This CDR3 has 13 residues. Per the germline V gene, CDR1 is SGHAT and CDR2 is FQDESV (reference sequence). Trimming removed 4 bases at V and 5 bases at J, with 9 bases between. DNA of the CDR3: TGTGCCAGCAGCTCCGGACTCCACAATGAGCAGTTCTTC. Its translation is CASSSGLHNEQFF. Full variable domain (outside the CDR3, taken from reference TRBV11-1 and TRBJ2-1): EAEVAQSPRYKITEKSQAVAFWCDPISGHATLYWYRQILGQGPELLVQFQDESVVDDSQLPKDRFSAERLKGVDSTLKIQPAELGDSAMYLCASSSGLHNEQFFGPGTRLTVL.

The V call is TRBV19, the J call TRBJ1-6, with TRBD1 identical over 8 bases. V lost 0 bases to trimming and J lost 6 bases; unmatched junction nucleotides: 4. Per the germline V gene, CDR1 is LNHDA and CDR2 is SQIVND (reference sequence). This CDR3 is built from 16 residues. The CDR3 region has the DNA TGTGCCAGTAGTATAGAAGACAGGGGCTTTAATTCACCCCTCCACTTT. The encoded protein is CASSIEDRGFNSPLHF.

Comment on this clone: Other DNA sequences from this sample encode an identical CDR3 as well. This chain links TRBV29-1 with TRBJ2-7; D possibly uses TRBD1 or TRBD2 (6 bases each). This CDR3 contains 12 residues. CDR1 is SQVTM and CDR2 is ANQGSEA in the germline V gene. V was clipped by 6 bases and J by 4 bases, with 13 bases between them. The CDR3: CSVEGTTYEQYF. The CDR3 DNA is TGCAGCGTGGAGGGGACAACGTACGAGCAGTACTTC.

The gene calls are TRBV6-5 and TRBJ1-2; D is uncertain. V shed 5 bases and J shed 4 bases, with 14 bases lying between them. This CDR3 is built from 14 residues. Per the germline V gene, CDR1 is MNHEY and CDR2 is SVGAGI. The CDR3 reads CASSQARGSYGYTF. DNA for the CDR3: TGTGCCAGCAGTCAAGCCCGCGGGAGCTATGGCTACACCTTC.

The rearrangement joins TRBV4-1 to TRBJ1-2; TRBD1 matches at 8 bases. CDR3 length: 14 residues. V shed 4 bases, J shed 7 bases, and the junction held 8 bases outside the gene matches. CDR1 is MGHRA, CDR2 YSYEKL, per germline. Written as DNA, the CDR3 is TGCGCCAGCAGCCTCCCCCGGACAGGGAGTGGCTACACCTTC. This codes for CASSLPRTGSGYTF.

This chain joins TRBV28 and TRBJ1-2; 8 positions agree with TRBD1. The length of the CDR3 is 15 residues. V was pared by 1 base and J by 4 bases, with 5 bases of the junction left unmatched. CDR1 is MDHEN, CDR2 SYDVKM, per germline. CDR3 amino acids: CASSLLAGGSYGYTF. DNA for the CDR3: TGTGCCAGCAGTTTATTGGCAGGGGGCTCCTATGGCTACACCTTC.

V is TRBV6-5 and J is TRBJ1-3; D gene ambiguous. Germline CDR1 reads MNHEY; CDR2 reads SVGAGI. CDR3 size: 15 residues. V lost 2 bases to trimming and J lost 4 bases, with 12 bases between them. CDR3: CASSYATSAGNTIYF. DNA for the CDR3: TGTGCCAGCAGTTACGCCACATCAGCGGGAAACACCATATATTTT.